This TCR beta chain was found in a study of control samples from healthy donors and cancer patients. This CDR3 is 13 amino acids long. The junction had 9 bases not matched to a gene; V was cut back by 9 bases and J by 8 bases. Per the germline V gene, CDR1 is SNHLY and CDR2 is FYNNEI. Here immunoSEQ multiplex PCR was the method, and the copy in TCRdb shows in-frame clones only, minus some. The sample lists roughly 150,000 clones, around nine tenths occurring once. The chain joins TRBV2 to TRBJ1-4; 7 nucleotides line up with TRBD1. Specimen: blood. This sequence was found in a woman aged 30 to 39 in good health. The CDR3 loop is CASRQMDREKLFF. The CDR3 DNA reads TGTGCCAGTAGACAGATGGACAGGGAAAAACTGTTTTTT.